This record covers a single T cell receptor (beta chain). The antigen is not known. This sample was included in a study of cytomegalovirus exposure and HLA in healthy donors. The study's findings and limits: In a later analysis, HLA-C alleles had the fewest associated TCRs, DRB1 alleles the most.

The junction had 16 bases not matched to a gene; V was cut back by 5 bases and J by 8 bases. The CDR3 sequence is 18 residues long. CDR1 is SGHAT and CDR2 is FQNNGV in the germline V gene. Researchers ran the PCR with 60 Vbeta and 13 Jbeta primers. Assay used: immunoSEQ multiplex PCR; TCRdb lists only in-frame clones, some missing. The sample has tens of thousands of clones; roughly 80% are singletons. The sample taken for sequencing was PBMCs. The sequence was obtained from a woman aged 30 to 39 in good health and CMV-seronegative. The V gene is TRBV11-2, the J gene TRBJ2-1, with 12 nucleotides matching TRBD1. The CDR3 sequence is CASSRPKLPGQGAYEQFF. CDR3 coding DNA: TGTGCCAGCAGCCGCCCAAAACTACCGGGACAGGGGGCATATGAGCAGTTCTTC.